This T cell receptor (beta chain) was captured by sequencing in a study of T-cell memory formation after mild COVID-19. The 5'RACE method, run with constant-segment primers, produced TCR alpha and TCR beta cDNA libraries (carrying sample barcodes and UMIs). TCRdb re-analysed the 5' RACE reads in MiXCR, keeping a single row per CDR3 protein. This table holds roughly 340,000 distinct CDR3 sequences, about a sixth found once. In this sample, this clonotype turned up a few times. Germline CDR1 MNHEY, CDR2 SVGEGT. V trimming: 0 bases; J trimming: 4 bases; junction bases outside the gene matches: 11. The CDR3 covers 19 residues.

Sequencing input: PBMCs or a T cell subset sorted from them (not recorded which). This TCR came from a man aged 18 to 35 who had mild COVID-19 (a few samples of this study predate the infection). Cell type and time point are not known. The V and J genes are TRBV6-2 or TRBV6-3 and TRBJ2-1; 11 positions match TRBD2. The CDR3: CASSYSVVRASGGYNEQFF. The CDR3 DNA sequence: TGTGCCAGCAGTTACTCCGTAGTCAGGGCTAGCGGGGGGTACAATGAGCAGTTCTTC.